The source of this T cell receptor beta chain is a study of OX40 agonist ivuxolimab in advanced cancers. Study-level background: Dose-escalation patients' cancers were hepatocellular carcinoma, melanoma, renal cell or head and neck cancer.

General study findings and limits: No antigen was identified for the clonally expanded peripheral T cells.

Of note for this clone: Its antigen is as yet unknown.

Profiled with immunoSEQ multiplex PCR; TCRdb holds only in-frame clones, not every one. The sample has just over 60,000 clones; more than 85% are singletons. The V gene's germline CDR1 is LNHDA and CDR2 SQIVND (reference sequence). Trimming removed 3 bases from V and 2 bases from J, with 8 bases in between. This CDR3 has 15 amino acids. The sample consisted of CD4+ or CD8+ T cells sorted from blood, taken in a trial of the OX40 agonist ivuxolimab. The source of this sequence is an adult with an advanced solid tumor such as melanoma, head and neck, liver or kidney cancer. The rearrangement uses TRBV19 and TRBJ2-6; possibly TRBD2 for D (6 bases). The CDR3 sequence: CASSMEGAGANVLTF. The CDR3 DNA follows: TGTGCCAGTAGTATGGAGGGAGCTGGGGCCAACGTCCTGACTTTC.